Sequencing of this T cell receptor (beta chain) was carried out in a study of blood T cell repertoires in COVID-19. Looking at the study overall: Samples came from the United States, Italy and Spain, spanning acute and convalescent COVID-19.

The germline CDR1 and CDR2 sequences are SGHDT and YYEEEE. Trimming took off 0 bases at V and 0 bases at J, with 9 bases between the two ends. The CDR3 runs 16 residues. In the study's own analysis: Nucleated cell counts were estimated from reference gene primer amplification. Assay used: immunoSEQ multiplex PCR; TCRdb lists only in-frame clones, some missing. That table furnishes V, J and clone size, whereas the DNA furnished D and trimming. The sample holds 52,000 or so clones, roughly 87% seen once. Sample: peripheral blood. The chain employs TRBV5-6 and TRBJ1-4; tentatively, D is TRBD1 (5 bases). The clonotype was recovered from a man aged 35 to 55 with COVID-19, enrolled during active disease. The CDR3 loop reads CASSLGTYPTNEKLFF. CDR3 sequence (DNA): TGTGCCAGCAGCTTGGGGACATACCCAACTAATGAAAAACTGTTTTTT.